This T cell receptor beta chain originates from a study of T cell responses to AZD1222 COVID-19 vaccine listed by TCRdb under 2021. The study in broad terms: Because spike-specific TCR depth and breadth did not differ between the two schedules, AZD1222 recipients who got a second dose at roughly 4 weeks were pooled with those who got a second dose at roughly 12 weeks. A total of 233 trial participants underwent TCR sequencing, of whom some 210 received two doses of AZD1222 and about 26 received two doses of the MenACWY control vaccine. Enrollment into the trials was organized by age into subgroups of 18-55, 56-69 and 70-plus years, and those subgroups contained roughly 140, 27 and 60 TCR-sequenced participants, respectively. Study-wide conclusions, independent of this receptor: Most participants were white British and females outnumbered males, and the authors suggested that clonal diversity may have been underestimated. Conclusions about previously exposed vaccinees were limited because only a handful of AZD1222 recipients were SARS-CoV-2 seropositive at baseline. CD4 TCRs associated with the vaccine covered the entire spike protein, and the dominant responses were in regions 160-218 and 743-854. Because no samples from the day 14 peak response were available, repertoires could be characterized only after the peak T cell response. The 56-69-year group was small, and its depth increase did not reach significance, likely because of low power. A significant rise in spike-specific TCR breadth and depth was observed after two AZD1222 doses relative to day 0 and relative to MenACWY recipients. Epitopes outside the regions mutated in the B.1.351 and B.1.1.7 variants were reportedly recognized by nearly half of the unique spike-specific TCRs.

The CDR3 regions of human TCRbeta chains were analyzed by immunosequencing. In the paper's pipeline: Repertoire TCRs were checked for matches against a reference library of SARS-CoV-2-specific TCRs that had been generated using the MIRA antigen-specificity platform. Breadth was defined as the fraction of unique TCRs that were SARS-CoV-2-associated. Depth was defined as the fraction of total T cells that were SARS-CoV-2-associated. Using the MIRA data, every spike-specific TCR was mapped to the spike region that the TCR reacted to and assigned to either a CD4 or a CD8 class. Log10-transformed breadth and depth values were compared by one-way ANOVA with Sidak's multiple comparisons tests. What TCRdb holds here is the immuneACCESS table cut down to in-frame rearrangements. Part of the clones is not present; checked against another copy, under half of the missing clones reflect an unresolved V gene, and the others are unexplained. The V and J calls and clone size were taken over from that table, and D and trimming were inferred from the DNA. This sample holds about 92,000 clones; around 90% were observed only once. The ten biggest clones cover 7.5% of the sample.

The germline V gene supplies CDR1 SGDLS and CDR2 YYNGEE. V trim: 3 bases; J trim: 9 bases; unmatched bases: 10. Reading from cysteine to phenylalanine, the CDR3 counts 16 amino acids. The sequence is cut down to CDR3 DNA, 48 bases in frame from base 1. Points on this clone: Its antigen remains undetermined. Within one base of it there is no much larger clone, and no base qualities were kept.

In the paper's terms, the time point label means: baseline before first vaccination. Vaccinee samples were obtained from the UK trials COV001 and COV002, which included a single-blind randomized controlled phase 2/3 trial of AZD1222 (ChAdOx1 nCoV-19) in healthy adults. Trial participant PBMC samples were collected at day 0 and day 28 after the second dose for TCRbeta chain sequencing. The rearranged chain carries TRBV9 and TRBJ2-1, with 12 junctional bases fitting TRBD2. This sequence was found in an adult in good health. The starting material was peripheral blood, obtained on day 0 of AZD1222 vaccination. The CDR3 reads CASSGRLAGAATEQFF. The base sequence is TGTGCCAGCAGCGGAAGACTAGCGGGAGCAGCTACTGAGCAGTTCTTC. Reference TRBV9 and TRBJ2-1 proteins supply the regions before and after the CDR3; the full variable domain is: DSGVTQTPKHLITATGQRVTLRCSPRSGDLSVYWYQQSLDQGLQFLIQYYNGEERAKGNILERFSAQQFPDLHSELNLSSLELGDSALYFCASSGRLAGAATEQFFGPGTRLTVL.